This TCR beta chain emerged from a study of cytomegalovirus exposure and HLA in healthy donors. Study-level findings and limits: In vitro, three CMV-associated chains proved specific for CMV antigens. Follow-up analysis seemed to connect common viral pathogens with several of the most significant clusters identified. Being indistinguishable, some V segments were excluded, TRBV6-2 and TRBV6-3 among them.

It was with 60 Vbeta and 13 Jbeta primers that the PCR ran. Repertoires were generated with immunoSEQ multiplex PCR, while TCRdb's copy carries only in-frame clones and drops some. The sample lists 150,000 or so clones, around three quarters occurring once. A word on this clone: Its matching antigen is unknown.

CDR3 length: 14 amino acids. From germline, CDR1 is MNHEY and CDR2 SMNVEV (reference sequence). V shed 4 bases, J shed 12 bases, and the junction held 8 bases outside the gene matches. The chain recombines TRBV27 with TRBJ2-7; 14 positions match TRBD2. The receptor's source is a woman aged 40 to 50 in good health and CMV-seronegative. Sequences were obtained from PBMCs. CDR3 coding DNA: TGTGCCAGCAGTTCGGGACTAGCGGGAGAGATTCGGTACTTC. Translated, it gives CASSSGLAGEIRYF.